This TCR beta chain comes out of a study of cytomegalovirus exposure and HLA in healthy donors. This clone was detected a few times. Its antigen is unidentified. Findings and caveats of the study: Listed as cytomegalovirus-associated were around 160 TCR beta chains. Subsequent analysis found a tendency for first-cohort TCR clusters to co-occur within the 95 to 150 validation repertoires.

The CDR3 runs 15 residues. V was cut by 5 bases and J by 2 bases, with 13 bases left in between. Germline V lookup: CDR1 SGHVS, CDR2 FNYEAQ. Here immunoSEQ multiplex PCR was the method, and the copy in TCRdb shows in-frame clones only, minus some. The sample records under 250,000 clones, less than 90% being singletons. The clonotype originates from a woman under 30 in good health and CMV-seronegative. V is TRBV7-6 and J is TRBJ2-1; the D gene could be TRBD1 or TRBD2 (6 bases each). Sequences were obtained from PBMCs. Written as DNA, the CDR3 is TGTGCCAGCAGCCGGGGAGGACAGACCTACAATGAGCAGTTCTTC. Its protein is CASSRGGQTYNEQFF.